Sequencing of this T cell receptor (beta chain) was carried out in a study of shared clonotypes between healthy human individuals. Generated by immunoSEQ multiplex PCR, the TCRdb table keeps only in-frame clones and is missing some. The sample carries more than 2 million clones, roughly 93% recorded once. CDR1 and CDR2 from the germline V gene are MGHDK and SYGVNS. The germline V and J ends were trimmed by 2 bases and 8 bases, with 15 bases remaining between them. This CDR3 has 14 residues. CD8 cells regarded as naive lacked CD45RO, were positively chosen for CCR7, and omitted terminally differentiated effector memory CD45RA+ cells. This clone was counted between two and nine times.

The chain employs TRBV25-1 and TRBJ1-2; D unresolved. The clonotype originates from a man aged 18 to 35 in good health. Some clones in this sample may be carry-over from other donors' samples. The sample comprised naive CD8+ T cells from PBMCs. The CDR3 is CASSEGGVSTGYTF. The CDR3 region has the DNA TGTGCCAGCAGTGAAGGCGGGGTTTCTACCGGCTACACCTTC.